The 2 T cell receptor beta chains below come from one sample, sequenced in a study of blood T cell repertoires in COVID-19. Data came from immunoSEQ multiplex PCR; TCRdb stores just in-frame clones and leaves some out. The sample includes about 180,000 clones, approximately 79% of them seen just once. Input material: peripheral blood. The receptors were gathered from a woman aged 70-85 years with acute or convalescent COVID-19.

The V gene is TRBV6-5, the J gene TRBJ1-3; D is perhaps TRBD1 (5 bases). Germline V gene lookup returns CDR1 MNHEY and CDR2 SVGAGI. V lost 5 bases to trimming and J lost 2 bases, with 13 bases between them. This CDR3 region has 15 residues. For the CDR3, the DNA is TGTGCCAGCAGTCGGACGGGGGGACCTGGAAACACCATATATTTT. Translated, it gives CASSRTGGPGNTIYF.

V and J are TRBV7-3 and TRBJ2-5; 10 bases are shared with TRBD2. The CDR3 runs 15 residues. CDR1 is SGHTA and CDR2 is FQGTGA in the germline V gene. The V gene end was trimmed by 5 bases and the J gene end by 5 bases; junction bases not matched to a gene: 8. The CDR3 reads CASSPLAGVWETQYF. Written as DNA, the CDR3 is TGTGCCAGCAGCCCGCTAGCGGGAGTTTGGGAGACCCAGTACTTC.